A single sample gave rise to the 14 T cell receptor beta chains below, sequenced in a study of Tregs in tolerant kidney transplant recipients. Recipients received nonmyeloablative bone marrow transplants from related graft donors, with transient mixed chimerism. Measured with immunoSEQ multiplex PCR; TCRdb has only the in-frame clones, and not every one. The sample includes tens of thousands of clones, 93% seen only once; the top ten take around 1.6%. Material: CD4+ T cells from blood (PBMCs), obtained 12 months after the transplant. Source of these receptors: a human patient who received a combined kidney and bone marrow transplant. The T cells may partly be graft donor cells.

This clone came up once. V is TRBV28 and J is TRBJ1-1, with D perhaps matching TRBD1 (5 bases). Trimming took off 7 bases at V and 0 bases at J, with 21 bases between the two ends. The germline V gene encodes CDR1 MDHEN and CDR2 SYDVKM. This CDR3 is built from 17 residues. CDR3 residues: CASINWAQGALNTEAFF. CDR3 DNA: TGTGCCAGCATTAATTGGGCACAAGGGGCTTTGAACACTGAAGCTTTCTTT.

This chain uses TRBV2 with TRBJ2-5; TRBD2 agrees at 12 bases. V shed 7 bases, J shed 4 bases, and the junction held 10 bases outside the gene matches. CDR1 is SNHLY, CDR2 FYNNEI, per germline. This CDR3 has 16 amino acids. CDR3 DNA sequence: TGTGCCAGCATCCAAGGGACTAGCGGGCGTGTAGAGACCCAGTACTTC. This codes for CASIQGTSGRVETQYF.

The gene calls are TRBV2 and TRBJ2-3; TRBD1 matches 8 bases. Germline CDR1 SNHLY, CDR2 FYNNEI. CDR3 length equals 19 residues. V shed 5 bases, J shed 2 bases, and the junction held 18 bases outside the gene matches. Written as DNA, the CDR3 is TGTGCCAGCAGTTTTCTCCTAACCACCGGGACAGGACCCACAGATACGCAGTATTTT. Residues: CASSFLLTTGTGPTDTQYF.

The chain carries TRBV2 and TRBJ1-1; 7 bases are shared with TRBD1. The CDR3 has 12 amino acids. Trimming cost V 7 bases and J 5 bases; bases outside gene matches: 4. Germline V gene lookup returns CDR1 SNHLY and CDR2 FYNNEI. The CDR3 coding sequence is TGTGCCAGCAACTTGGGACAGACTGAAGCTTTCTTT. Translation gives CASNLGQTEAFF.

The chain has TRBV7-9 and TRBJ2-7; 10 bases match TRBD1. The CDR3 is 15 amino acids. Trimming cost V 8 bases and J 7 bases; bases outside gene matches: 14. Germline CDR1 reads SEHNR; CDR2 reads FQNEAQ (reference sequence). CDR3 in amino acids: CASGPYRQGAGEQYF. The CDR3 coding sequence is TGTGCCAGCGGGCCCTATAGACAGGGGGCGGGGGAGCAGTACTTC.

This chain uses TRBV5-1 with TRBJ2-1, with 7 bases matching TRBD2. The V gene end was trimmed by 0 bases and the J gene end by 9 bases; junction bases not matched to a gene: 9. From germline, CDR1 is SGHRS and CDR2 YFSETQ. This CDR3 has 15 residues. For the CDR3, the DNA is TGCGCCAGCAGCTTGGGCTCTAGCGGAAAGGGTGAGCAGTTCTTC. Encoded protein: CASSLGSSGKGEQFF.

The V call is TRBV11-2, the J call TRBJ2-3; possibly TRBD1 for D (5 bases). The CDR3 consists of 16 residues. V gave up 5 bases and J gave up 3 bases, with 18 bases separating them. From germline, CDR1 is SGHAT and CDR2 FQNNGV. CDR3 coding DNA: TGTGCCAGCAGCATCAGACAGCCAGCCCTTACAGATACGCAGTATTTT. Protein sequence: CASSIRQPALTDTQYF.

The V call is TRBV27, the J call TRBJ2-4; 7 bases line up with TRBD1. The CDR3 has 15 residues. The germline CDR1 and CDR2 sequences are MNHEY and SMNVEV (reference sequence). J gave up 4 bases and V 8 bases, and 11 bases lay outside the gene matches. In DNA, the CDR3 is TGTGCCAGCCATATCCGCTCGACAGGGAAAAACATTCAGTACTTC. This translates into CASHIRSTGKNIQYF.

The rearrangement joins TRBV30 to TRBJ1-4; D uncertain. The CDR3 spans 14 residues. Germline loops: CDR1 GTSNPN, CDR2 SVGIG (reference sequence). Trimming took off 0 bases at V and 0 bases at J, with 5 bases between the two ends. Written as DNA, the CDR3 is TGTGCCTGGAGTGTATTATCAACTAATGAAAAACTGTTTTTT. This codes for CAWSVLSTNEKLFF.

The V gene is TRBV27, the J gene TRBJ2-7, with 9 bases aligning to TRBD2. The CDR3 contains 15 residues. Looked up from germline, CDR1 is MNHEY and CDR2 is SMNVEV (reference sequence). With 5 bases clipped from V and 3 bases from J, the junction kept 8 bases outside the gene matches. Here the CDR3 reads CASSDRGGAFYEQYF. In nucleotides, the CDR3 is TGTGCCAGCAGTGACCGCGGGGGGGCATTCTACGAGCAGTACTTC.

Here the CDR3 DNA reads TGTGCCAGTAGTATAGGAGGCGGGGATCCTGAGCAGTTCTTC. This translates into CASSIGGGDPEQFF. V is TRBV19 and J is TRBJ2-1; maybe TRBD2 (6 bases). V was pared by 1 base and J by 9 bases, with 13 bases between. Germline assignment: CDR1 LNHDA and CDR2 SQIVND (reference sequence). The CDR3 has 14 amino acids. The whole variable domain, filled in from reference TRBV19 and TRBJ2-1, reads DGGITQSPKYLFRKEGQNVTLSCEQNLNHDAMYWYRQDPGQGLRLIYYSQIVNDFQKGDIAEGYSVSREKKESFPLTVTSAQKNPTAFYLCASSIGGGDPEQFFGPGTRLTVL.

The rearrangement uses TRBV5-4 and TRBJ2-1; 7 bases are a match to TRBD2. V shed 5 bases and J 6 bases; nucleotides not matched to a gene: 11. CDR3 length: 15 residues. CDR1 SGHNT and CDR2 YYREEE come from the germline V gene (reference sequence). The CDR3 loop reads CASRPWGGGSNEQFF. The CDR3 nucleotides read TGTGCCAGCAGACCCTGGGGGGGAGGAAGCAATGAGCAGTTCTTC.

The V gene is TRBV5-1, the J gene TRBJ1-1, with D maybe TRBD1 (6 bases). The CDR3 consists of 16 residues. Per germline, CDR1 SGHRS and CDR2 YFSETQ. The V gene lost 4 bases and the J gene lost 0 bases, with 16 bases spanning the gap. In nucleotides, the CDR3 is TGCGCCAGCAGCCCAACTACAGGGATTCTGAACACTGAAGCTTTCTTT. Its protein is CASSPTTGILNTEAFF.

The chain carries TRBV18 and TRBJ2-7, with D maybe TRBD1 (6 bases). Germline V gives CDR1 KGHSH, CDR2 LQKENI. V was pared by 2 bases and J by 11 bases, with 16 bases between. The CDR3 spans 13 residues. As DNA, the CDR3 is TGTGCCAGCTCACCATTAGGTCTTCCAGGGGAGTACTTC. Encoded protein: CASSPLGLPGEYF.